The 5 T cell receptor beta chains reported below all come from one sample, sequenced in a study of CD8 T cells in ankylosing spondylitis. TCRdb re-called the 5' RACE reads with MiXCR, one entry per CDR3 protein. The sample has about 300,000 distinct CDR3 sequences, under 25% seen once. Sequencing was done on a sample of blood, either unsorted or a sorted T cell fraction (not recorded which). All receptors come from a female donor with ankylosing spondylitis or in good health (not recorded which).

The chain recombines TRBV27 with TRBJ1-2; no clear D. The ends were cut back, 2 bases at V and 4 bases at J, with 11 bases in the middle. The CDR3 spans 14 residues. Germline assignment: CDR1 MNHEY and CDR2 SMNVEV (reference sequence). CDR3 sequence (DNA): TGTGCCAGCAGTTTAAGGATCGGGAGCTATGGCTACACCTTC. Translating it yields CASSLRIGSYGYTF.

This clonotype was seen ten or more times. This chain connects TRBV29-1 to TRBJ2-5; TRBD2 might be the D (7 bases). Germline V gives CDR1 SQVTM, CDR2 ANQGSEA. Trimming stripped 4 bases from V and 3 bases from J, with 9 bases between. The CDR3 runs to 12 residues. In DNA, the CDR3 is TGCAGCGTTGGAGGGGGGGAAGAGACCCAGTACTTC. Translating gives CSVGGGEETQYF.

This clonotype was observed many times. The chain is built from TRBV4-3 and TRBJ1-1, with TRBD1 as a possible D gene (5 bases). Germline-derived CDR1 and CDR2 are LGHNA and YSLEER. Trimming took off 4 bases at V and 4 bases at J, with 13 bases between the two ends. The CDR3 sequence is 14 residues long. The DNA for the CDR3 is TGCGCCAGCAGCCTAGGGGCGGGTGGCACTGAAGCTTTCTTT. Its translation is CASSLGAGGTEAFF.

This clonotype was seen a handful of times. The chain carries TRBV5-1 and TRBJ2-1, with 11 positions matching TRBD2. Unmatched junction bases numbered 5, after V lost 4 bases and J lost 5 bases. This CDR3 has 15 residues. Germline CDR1 SGHRS, CDR2 YFSETQ. The chain's CDR3 is CASSVRLAGNNEQFF. The CDR3 region has the DNA TGCGCCAGCAGCGTACGACTAGCGGGGAACAATGAGCAGTTCTTC.

The chain carries TRBV10-3 and TRBJ1-4; no firm D call. The CDR3 contains 13 residues. V gave up 6 bases and J gave up 4 bases, with 9 bases separating them. The V gene's germline CDR1 is ENHRY and CDR2 SYGVKD. The CDR3 bases are TGTGCCATCAGGGACGGAGATAATGAAAAACTGTTTTTT. It yields the protein CAIRDGDNEKLFF.